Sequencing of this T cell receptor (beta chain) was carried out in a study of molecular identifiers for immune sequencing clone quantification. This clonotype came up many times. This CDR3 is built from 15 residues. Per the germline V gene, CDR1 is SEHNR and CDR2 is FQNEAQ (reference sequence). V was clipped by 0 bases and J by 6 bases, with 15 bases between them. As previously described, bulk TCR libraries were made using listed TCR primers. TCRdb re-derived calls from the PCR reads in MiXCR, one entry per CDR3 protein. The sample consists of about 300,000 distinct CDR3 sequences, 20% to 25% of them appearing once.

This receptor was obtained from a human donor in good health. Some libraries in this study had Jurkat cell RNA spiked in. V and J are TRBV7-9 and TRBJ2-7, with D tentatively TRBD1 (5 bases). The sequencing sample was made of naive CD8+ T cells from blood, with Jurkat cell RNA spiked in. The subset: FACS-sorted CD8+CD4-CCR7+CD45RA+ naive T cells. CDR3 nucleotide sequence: TGTGCCAGCAGCTTAGCGATTGGTGGGGCCACCGAGCAGTACTTC. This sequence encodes CASSLAIGGATEQYF.